The present T cell receptor beta chain was sequenced within a study of blood T cell repertoires in COVID-19. At the level of the study: Sample material is recorded as cDNA or gDNA derived from T cells, B-cell-depleted T cells, or PBMCs.

Germline V gene sequence: CDR1 MNHNY, CDR2 SVGAGI (reference sequence). The V end lost 7 bases, the J end lost 0 bases, and 15 bases lay between the germline ends. The CDR3 is made up of 15 amino acids. Source study methods: Using reference gene primer amplification, nucleated cell counts were estimated. Sequenced by immunoSEQ multiplex PCR; TCRdb stores in-frame clones only, minus some. That table furnishes V, J and clone size, whereas the DNA furnished D and trimming. The top ten clones hold 3.8% of a sample with 88,000 or so clones, 65% to 90% of them seen once. This clone has only one observation.

This clonotype was obtained from a man between 60 and 75 years old with acute or convalescent COVID-19. The sequencing input was peripheral blood. This rearrangement joins TRBV6-6 to TRBJ1-1; no clear D gene. The CDR3 region has the DNA TGTGCCAGCACCCACGGCAGGATCTTGAACACTGAAGCTTTCTTT. It specifies CASTHGRILNTEAFF.